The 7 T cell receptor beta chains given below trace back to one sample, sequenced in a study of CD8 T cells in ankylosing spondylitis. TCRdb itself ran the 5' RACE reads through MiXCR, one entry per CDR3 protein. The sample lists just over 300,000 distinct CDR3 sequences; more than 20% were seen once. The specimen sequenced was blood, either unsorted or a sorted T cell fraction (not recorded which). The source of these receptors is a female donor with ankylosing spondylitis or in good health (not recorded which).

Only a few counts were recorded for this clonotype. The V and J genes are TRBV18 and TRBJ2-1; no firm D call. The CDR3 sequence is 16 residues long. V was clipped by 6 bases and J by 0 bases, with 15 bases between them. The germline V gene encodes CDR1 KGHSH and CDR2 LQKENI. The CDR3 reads CASSPGWAASYNEQFF. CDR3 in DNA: TGTGCCAGCTCCCCTGGCTGGGCGGCCTCCTACAATGAGCAGTTCTTC.

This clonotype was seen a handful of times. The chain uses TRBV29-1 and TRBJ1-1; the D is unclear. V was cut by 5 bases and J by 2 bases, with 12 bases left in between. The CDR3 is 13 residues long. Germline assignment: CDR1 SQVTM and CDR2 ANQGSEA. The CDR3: CSVSGFLNTEAFF. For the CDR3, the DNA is TGCAGCGTTTCCGGGTTTCTTAACACTGAAGCTTTCTTT.

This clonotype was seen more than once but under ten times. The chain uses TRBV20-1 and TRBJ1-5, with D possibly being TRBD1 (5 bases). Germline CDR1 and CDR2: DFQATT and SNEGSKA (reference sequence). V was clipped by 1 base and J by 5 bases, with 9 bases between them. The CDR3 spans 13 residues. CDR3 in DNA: TGCAGTGCTAGAGGGGGCGGAGATCAGCCCCAGCATTTT. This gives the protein CSARGGGDQPQHF.

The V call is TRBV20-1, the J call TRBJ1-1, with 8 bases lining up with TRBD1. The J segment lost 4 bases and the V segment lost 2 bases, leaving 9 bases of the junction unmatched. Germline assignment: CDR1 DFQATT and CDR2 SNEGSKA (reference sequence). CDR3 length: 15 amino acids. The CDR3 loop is CSARPPGTGFTEAFF. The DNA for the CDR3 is TGCAGTGCTAGACCCCCCGGGACAGGATTCACTGAAGCTTTCTTT.

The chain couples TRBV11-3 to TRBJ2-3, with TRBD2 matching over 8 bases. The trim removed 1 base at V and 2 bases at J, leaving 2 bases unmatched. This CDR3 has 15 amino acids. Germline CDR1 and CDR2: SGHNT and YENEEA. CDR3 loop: CASSLGSGITDTQYF. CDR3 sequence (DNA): TGTGCCAGCAGCTTAGGTAGCGGGATCACAGATACGCAGTATTTT.

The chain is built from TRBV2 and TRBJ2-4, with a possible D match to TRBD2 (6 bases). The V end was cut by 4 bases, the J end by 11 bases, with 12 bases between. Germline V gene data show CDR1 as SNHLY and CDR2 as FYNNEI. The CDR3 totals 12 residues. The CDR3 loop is CASSVGGLLQYF. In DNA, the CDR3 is TGTGCCAGCAGTGTAGGAGGGCTCCTTCAGTACTTC.

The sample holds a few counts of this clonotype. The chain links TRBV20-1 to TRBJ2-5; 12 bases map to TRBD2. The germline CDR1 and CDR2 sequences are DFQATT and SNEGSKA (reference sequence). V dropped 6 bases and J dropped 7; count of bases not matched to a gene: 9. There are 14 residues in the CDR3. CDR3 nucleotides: TGCAGTGCCACCCTAGCGGGAGGGGCGGGGACCCAGTACTTC. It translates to CSATLAGGAGTQYF.